This is a list of T cell receptor beta chains from one sample in a study of regulatory T cells in long-lasting Graves disease. TCRdb reprocessed the multiplex PCR reads via MiXCR and lists one record per CDR3 protein. The sample records 700,000 or so distinct CDR3 sequences, about 30% being singletons. Material: peripheral blood mononuclear cells (PBMCs), obtained when the disease was refractory, from a patient treated with antithyroid drugs. The receptor set was obtained from a female donor with Graves disease. Both conserved end residues are part of each CDR3. Each record gives: V gene, clone size, J gene, D gene, CDR3 protein, CDR3 DNA. The D gene is left open where the match is weak. The size entry is marked missing in some rows and otherwise reads once, few, many or a size class.

v_gene: TRBV30
abundance: few
j_gene: TRBJ2-1
d_gene: TRBD2
CDR3aa: CAWSPGGLTGNEQFF
CDR3nt: TGTGCCTGGAGTCCGGGGGGTCTAACTGGGAATGAGCAGTTCTTC

v_gene: TRBV6-1
abundance: many
j_gene: TRBJ1-5
d_gene: NA
CDR3aa: CASSEDQGPWHYSNQPQHF
CDR3nt: TGTGCCAGCAGTGAAGACCAGGGCCCGTGGCACTATAGCAATCAGCCCCAGCATTTT

v_gene: TRBV12-3/TRBV12-4
abundance: many
j_gene: TRBJ1-1
d_gene: TRBD1
CDR3aa: CASSSTLETGGVAEAFF
CDR3nt: TGTGCCAGCAGTTCCACCCTCGAAACAGGGGGAGTCGCTGAAGCTTTCTTT

v_gene: TRBV7-9
abundance: few
j_gene: TRBJ2-5
d_gene: TRBD2
CDR3aa: CASSWPSGSQETQYF
CDR3nt: TGTGCCAGCAGCTGGCCTAGCGGGAGCCAAGAGACCCAGTACTTC

v_gene: TRBV20-1
abundance: NA
j_gene: TRBJ2-7
d_gene: TRBD1
CDR3aa: CSARDLRQGGLYEQYF
CDR3nt: TGCAGTGCTAGAGATTTGAGACAGGGTGGTCTCTACGAGCAGTACTTC

v_gene: TRBV27
abundance: once
j_gene: TRBJ2-2
d_gene: TRBD1
CDR3aa: CASSPYRGPNTGELFF
CDR3nt: TGTGCCAGCAGTCCGTACAGGGGGCCGAACACCGGGGAGCTGTTTTTT

v_gene: TRBV12-5
abundance: NA
j_gene: TRBJ1-5
d_gene: NA
CDR3aa: CASGLDSSNQPQHF
CDR3nt: TGTGCTAGTGGTTTGGACAGTAGCAATCAGCCCCAGCATTTT

v_gene: TRBV30
abundance: NA
j_gene: TRBJ1-2
d_gene: TRBD1
CDR3aa: CAWGARAGGDYGYTF
CDR3nt: TGTGCCTGGGGGGCCCGGGCAGGGGGCGACTATGGCTACACCTTC

v_gene: TRBV19
abundance: NA
j_gene: TRBJ1-2
d_gene: NA
CDR3aa: CASSTYRENNYGYTF
CDR3nt: TGTGCCAGTAGTACGTACCGGGAAAACAACTATGGCTACACCTTC

v_gene: TRBV28
abundance: NA
j_gene: TRBJ1-4
d_gene: NA
CDR3aa: CASKQTEPSEKLFF
CDR3nt: TGTGCCAGCAAACAGACAGAGCCTAGTGAAAAACTGTTTTTT

v_gene: TRBV27
abundance: NA
j_gene: TRBJ1-1
d_gene: NA
CDR3aa: CASSQYLNTEAFF
CDR3nt: TGTGCCAGCAGTCAGTATCTGAACACTGAAGCTTTCTTT

v_gene: TRBV15
abundance: NA
j_gene: TRBJ1-4
d_gene: NA
CDR3aa: CATSSGSATNEKLFF
CDR3nt: TGTGCCACCAGCTCTGGGTCGGCAACTAATGAAAAACTGTTTTTT

v_gene: TRBV6-1
abundance: few
j_gene: TRBJ1-1
d_gene: NA
CDR3aa: CASSETFQSTEAFF
CDR3nt: TGTGCCAGCAGTGAAACGTTCCAGTCCACTGAAGCTTTCTTT

v_gene: TRBV7-2
abundance: NA
j_gene: TRBJ1-1
d_gene: TRBD1
CDR3aa: CASSLAGGGWTEAFF
CDR3nt: TGTGCCAGCAGCTTAGCGGGAGGGGGCTGGACTGAAGCTTTCTTT

v_gene: TRBV20-1
abundance: NA
j_gene: TRBJ1-1
d_gene: NA
CDR3aa: CSARDVRENTEAFF
CDR3nt: TGCAGTGCTAGAGATGTCCGGGAGAACACTGAAGCTTTCTTT

v_gene: TRBV12-5
abundance: NA
j_gene: TRBJ2-1
d_gene: TRBD2
CDR3aa: CASGFTISAGAYNEQFF
CDR3nt: TGTGCTAGTGGTTTTACGATATCAGCGGGAGCCTACAATGAGCAGTTCTTC

v_gene: TRBV30
abundance: few
j_gene: TRBJ1-6
d_gene: TRBD1
CDR3aa: CAWSPRTGVDSPLHF
CDR3nt: TGTGCCTGGAGTCCCCGGACAGGGGTGGATTCACCCCTCCACTTT

v_gene: TRBV3-1
abundance: few
j_gene: TRBJ2-7
d_gene: TRBD2
CDR3aa: CASSHLSGRLPYEQYF
CDR3nt: TGTGCCAGCAGCCACCTCAGCGGGAGACTTCCCTACGAGCAGTACTTC

v_gene: TRBV28
abundance: many
j_gene: TRBJ1-2
d_gene: NA
CDR3aa: CASSLSHGGLNGYTF
CDR3nt: TGTGCCAGCAGTTTATCTCATGGGGGGTTAAATGGCTACACCTTC

v_gene: TRBV6-2/TRBV6-3
abundance: few
j_gene: TRBJ1-2
d_gene: NA
CDR3aa: CASSYSRTSLRDGYTF
CDR3nt: TGTGCCAGCAGTTACTCTCGGACAAGCCTGAGGGATGGCTACACCTTC

v_gene: TRBV6-1
abundance: few
j_gene: TRBJ1-2
d_gene: NA
CDR3aa: CASSEAGGGFYGYTF
CDR3nt: TGTGCCAGCAGTGAAGCGGGCGGGGGTTTCTATGGCTACACCTTC

v_gene: TRBV19
abundance: few
j_gene: TRBJ1-2
d_gene: NA
CDR3aa: CASRRKEEYGYTF
CDR3nt: TGTGCCAGCCGCAGGAAGGAGGAGTATGGCTACACCTTC

v_gene: TRBV7-2
abundance: few
j_gene: TRBJ2-5
d_gene: NA
CDR3aa: CASSLGVSGETQYF
CDR3nt: TGTGCCAGCAGCTTAGGGGTATCGGGAGAGACCCAGTACTTC

v_gene: TRBV12-3/TRBV12-4
abundance: NA
j_gene: TRBJ2-7
d_gene: NA
CDR3aa: CASSLVPLGGGSYEQYF
CDR3nt: TGTGCCAGCAGTTTAGTGCCCCTTGGGGGTGGTTCCTACGAGCAGTACTTC

v_gene: TRBV2
abundance: NA
j_gene: TRBJ2-7
d_gene: NA
CDR3aa: CASIGDTLLGEQYF
CDR3nt: TGTGCCAGCATAGGGGACACTCTTTTGGGAGAGCAGTACTTC

v_gene: TRBV27
abundance: few
j_gene: TRBJ2-4
d_gene: NA
CDR3aa: CASSSAAPAKNIQYF
CDR3nt: TGTGCCAGCAGTTCGGCTGCCCCAGCCAAAAACATTCAGTACTTC

v_gene: TRBV7-9
abundance: NA
j_gene: TRBJ2-7
d_gene: NA
CDR3aa: CASSFSGVGEQYF
CDR3nt: TGTGCCAGCAGCTTCAGCGGAGTGGGGGAGCAGTACTTC

v_gene: TRBV12-3/TRBV12-4
abundance: many
j_gene: TRBJ1-2
d_gene: TRBD1
CDR3aa: CASSRTGVGYTF
CDR3nt: TGTGCCAGCAGCCGAACAGGGGTCGGCTACACCTTC

v_gene: TRBV2
abundance: NA
j_gene: TRBJ1-6
d_gene: NA
CDR3aa: CASSESSGRVNSPLHF
CDR3nt: TGTGCCAGCAGTGAATCGTCGGGGCGGGTTAATTCACCCCTCCACTTT

v_gene: TRBV5-1
abundance: NA
j_gene: TRBJ2-4
d_gene: TRBD1
CDR3aa: CASSLGQTGVTKNIQYF
CDR3nt: TGCGCCAGCAGCTTGGGGCAGACAGGGGTAACCAAAAACATTCAGTACTTC

v_gene: TRBV6-1
abundance: many
j_gene: TRBJ1-5
d_gene: NA
CDR3aa: CASSPGLTYSNQPQHF
CDR3nt: TGTGCCAGCAGCCCGGGACTGACCTATAGCAATCAGCCCCAGCATTTT

v_gene: TRBV6-2/TRBV6-3
abundance: many
j_gene: TRBJ1-1
d_gene: NA
CDR3aa: CASSEVRPNTEAFF
CDR3nt: TGTGCCAGCAGTGAAGTCAGGCCGAACACTGAAGCTTTCTTT